These 24 T cell receptor beta chains were sequenced from one sample in a study of blood T cells in healthy people across ages. A second 7 to 11 cycle PCR used barcoded and J-beta primers. TCRdb reanalysed the 5' RACE reads using MiXCR and keeps one entry per CDR3 protein. The sample shows around 970,000 distinct CDR3 sequences, just over 50% of them seen only once. The specimen was blood. These receptors were taken from a woman aged 55-75 years in good health.

This clonotype was picked up a small number of times. The genes are TRBV13 and TRBJ2-5, with D unresolved. The J call may be incorrect, as the DNA end agrees better with TRBJ2-7. The CDR3 has 12 amino acids. Looked up from germline, CDR1 is PRHDT and CDR2 is FYEKMQ (reference sequence). CDR3 sequence: CASSFAASEQYF. The CDR3 nucleotides are TGTGCCAGCAGCTTCGCCGCGAGCGAGCAGTACTTC.

This clonotype has a handful of counts. The CDR3 is CASSQDAGLKFSGLAGIRDTQYF. The CDR3 DNA sequence: TGTGCCAGCAGCCAAGATGCTGGGTTGAAATTCTCTGGACTAGCGGGTATTAGAGATACGCAGTATTTT. This chain connects TRBV4-2 to TRBJ2-3, with 11 bases that match TRBD2. Germline loops: CDR1 LGHNA, CDR2 YNFKEQ. The ends lost 0 bases at V and 5 bases at J; junction bases unmatched: 25. This CDR3 is built from 23 residues.

In the case of this clonotype: A much more abundant neighbour one base away suggests this may be a read error. The chain is built from TRBV4-1 and TRBJ2-4, with 9 bases lining up with TRBD1. TRBJ2-7 explains the end of the DNA better; the J call may be wrong. CDR1 MGHRA and CDR2 YSYEKL come from the germline V gene. The length of the CDR3 is 14 residues. CDR3 coding DNA: TGCGCCATCAGCGAGGGGACAGGGAGGAACGAGCAGTACTTC. It encodes CAISEGTGRNEQYF.

The chain is built from TRBV7-9 and TRBJ2-3; D is perhaps TRBD2 (5 bases). The CDR3 is 15 amino acids. V gave up 3 bases and J gave up 3 bases, with 13 bases separating them. CDR1 and CDR2 from the germline V gene are SEHNR and FQNEAQ (reference sequence). The CDR3 coding sequence is TGTGCCAGCAGCTTCTACGCATCGGGGACAGATACGCAGTATTTT. Translating it yields CASSFYASGTDTQYF.

This clonotype was counted at least ten times. This sequence joins TRBV2 and TRBJ2-3; 7 nucleotides line up with TRBD2. The CDR3 is made up of 14 amino acids. Per the germline V gene, CDR1 is SNHLY and CDR2 is FYNNEI. Trimming took 6 bases from V and 10 from J; bases not matched to a gene: 13. The CDR3 DNA follows: TGTGCCAGCAGCTCGAACCCGACTAGCTCCCCGCAGTATTTT. This translates into CASSSNPTSSPQYF.

The chain recombines TRBV7-2 with TRBJ1-5, with D perhaps TRBD1 (6 bases). The V gene's germline CDR1 is SGHTA and CDR2 FQGNSA. The CDR3 totals 15 residues. V was pared by 1 base and J by 5 bases, with 12 bases between. The CDR3 region has the DNA TGTGCCAGCAGCTTAGGCCAGGGGTTCCATCAGCCCCAGCATTTT. Translation gives CASSLGQGFHQPQHF.

The chain carries TRBV27 and TRBJ1-1, with a tentative D call TRBD1 (6 bases). Germline values: CDR1 MNHEY, CDR2 SMNVEV (reference sequence). The CDR3 loop spans 14 amino acids. V was shortened by 6 bases and J by 5 bases, with 16 bases between the two germline ends. CDR3 coding DNA: TGTGCCAGCAGCTATAAACAGGGTCGAACTGAAGCTTTCTTT. Residues: CASSYKQGRTEAFF.

The chain uses TRBV28 and TRBJ1-5; the D is unclear. The CDR3 loop spans 14 amino acids. Looked up from germline, CDR1 is MDHEN and CDR2 is SYDVKM. Trimming took 3 bases from V and 1 from J, leaving 7 bases between them. DNA of the CDR3: TGTGCCAGCAGTTTGACCAGAAGCAATCAGCCCCAGCATTTT. This sequence encodes CASSLTRSNQPQHF. The full variable domain, in which reference TRBV28 and TRBJ1-5 provide the parts outside the CDR3, is DVKVTQSSRYLVKRTGEKVFLECVQDMDHENMFWYRQDPGLGLRLIYFSYDVKMKEKGDIPEGYSVSREKKERFSLILESASTNQTSMYLCASSLTRSNQPQHFGDGTRLSIL.

The V call is TRBV5-1, the J call TRBJ2-3; the D is unclear. From germline, CDR1 is SGHRS and CDR2 YFSETQ. This CDR3 is built from 14 residues. Trimming stripped 0 bases from V and 5 bases from J, with 10 bases between. The CDR3 spells CASSLVRLRDTQYF. For the CDR3, the DNA is TGCGCCAGCAGCTTGGTTCGACTTAGAGATACGCAGTATTTT.

The rearrangement joins TRBV12-3 or TRBV12-4 to TRBJ2-1; 14 positions agree with TRBD2. The J call may be faulty, since TRBJ2-7 better matches the DNA end. The CDR3 contains 20 residues. The CDR3 bases are TGTGCCAGCAGTTCACTTAGGGGACTAGCGGGAGATACCTCCTACAATGAGCAGTACTTC. Residues: CASSSLRGLAGDTSYNEQYF.

This clonotype occurred a few times. The chain employs TRBV9 and TRBJ2-3; D may be TRBD1 or TRBD2 (6 bases each). The CDR3 spans 15 residues. Germline V CDR1 and CDR2: SGDLS, YYNGEE. Trimming pared 4 bases from V and 0 bases from J, leaving 12 bases between. The CDR3 DNA sequence: TGTGCCAGCAGCCGAAGGGGGGCTAGCACAGATACGCAGTATTTT. Its protein product is CASSRRGASTDTQYF.

This clonotype was seen at least ten times. The chain is built from TRBV29-1 and TRBJ1-2, with TRBD1 identical over 7 bases. The CDR3 covers 14 residues. Germline V gives CDR1 SQVTM, CDR2 ANQGSEA. V lost 3 bases and J lost 3; bases outside the gene matches: 7. CDR3 nucleotides: TGCAGCGTTGATGGGTCAGGGGGGTACTATGGCTACACCTTC. This sequence encodes CSVDGSGGYYGYTF.

The V call is TRBV6-2 or TRBV6-3, the J call TRBJ2-7; 14 nucleotides match TRBD2. Gene TRBJ2-5 matches the end of the DNA better, so the J call may be wrong. The CDR3 sequence is 15 residues long. Germline V CDR1 and CDR2: MNHEY, SVGEGT. The CDR3 DNA is TGTGCCAGCAGTTACCGGACTAGCGGGGGGAAGACCCAGTACTTC. As protein: CASSYRTSGGKTQYF.

The V and J genes are TRBV7-2 and TRBJ2-5; D gene uncertain. The ends were cut back, 5 bases at V and 4 bases at J, with 14 bases in the middle. The CDR3 contains 14 residues. Germline CDR1 is SGHTA and CDR2 is FQGNSA. As DNA, the CDR3 is TGTGCCAGCAGCCCCCCCCTTGTGGGAGAGACCCAGTACTTC. Protein product: CASSPPLVGETQYF.

The gene calls are TRBV6-6 and TRBJ1-5; 7 bases align to TRBD1. The CDR3 spans 15 residues. V lost 2 bases, J lost 6 bases, and 7 bases stayed unmatched. Germline-derived CDR1 and CDR2 are MNHNY and SVGAGI (reference sequence). For the CDR3, the DNA is TGTGCCAGCAGTTACAGGCAGGGGGTGTCTCAGCCCCAGCATTTT. It codes for CASSYRQGVSQPQHF.

This clonotype was observed a handful of times. This chain joins TRBV5-5 and TRBJ2-3, with 11 bases that match TRBD2. The CDR3 has 14 amino acids. Trimming at V came to 8 bases and at J to 3 bases, leaving 5 bases not matched to a gene. Germline values: CDR1 SGHKS, CDR2 YYEKEE (reference sequence). The CDR3 spells CASLRLAGTDTQYF. The CDR3 region has the DNA TGTGCCAGTTTAAGACTAGCGGGAACAGATACGCAGTATTTT.

This rearrangement joins TRBV5-1 to TRBJ2-7; D perhaps matches TRBD1 (5 bases). Germline CDR1 reads SGHRS; CDR2 reads YFSETQ. V lost 0 bases and J lost 2, with 12 bases in between. This CDR3 contains 15 residues. This CDR3 reads CASSLGGRVTYEQYF. DNA of the CDR3: TGCGCCAGCAGCTTGGGCGGCAGGGTAACCTACGAGCAGTACTTC.

This clonotype was seen many times. The chain links TRBV5-1 to TRBJ2-1; 8 bases align to TRBD2. The V and J ends lost 1 base and 5 bases, in that order; junction bases with no gene match: 2. CDR1 is SGHRS and CDR2 is YFSETQ in the germline V gene. There are 14 residues in the CDR3. The CDR3: CASSLRAGDNEQFF. The CDR3 DNA reads TGCGCCAGCAGCTTGAGAGCGGGAGACAATGAGCAGTTCTTC.

This clonotype was observed a handful of times. The rearrangement links TRBV3-1 to TRBJ2-6; D could derive from TRBD1 or TRBD2 (5 bases each). V was pared by 6 bases and J by 0 bases, with 12 bases between. The CDR3 runs 16 residues. The germline CDR1 and CDR2 sequences are LGHDT and YNNKEL (reference sequence). This CDR3 reads CASRNPGTSGANVLTF. The CDR3 DNA follows: TGTGCCAGCAGAAATCCAGGGACCTCTGGGGCCAACGTCCTGACTTTC.

The rearrangement joins TRBV4-1 to TRBJ1-4; tentative D call: TRBD1 (6 bases). Trimming pared 1 base from V and 0 bases from J, leaving 15 bases between. The V gene's germline CDR1 is MGHRA and CDR2 YSYEKL. The CDR3 consists of 18 residues. Here the CDR3 reads CASSQVGGRTATNEKLFF. The DNA of the CDR3 is TGCGCCAGCAGCCAAGTTGGGGGCAGAACTGCAACTAATGAAAAACTGTTTTTT.

The chain recombines TRBV10-3 with TRBJ2-7; D not resolved. The germline gives CDR1 ENHRY, CDR2 SYGVKD. V shed 3 bases and J shed 1 base, with 7 bases lying between them. The CDR3 is 13 residues long. The CDR3 loop is CAISDGLSYEQYF. CDR3 nucleotide sequence: TGTGCCATCAGTGATGGCCTATCCTACGAGCAGTACTTC.

This clonotype was detected once. The chain is built from TRBV28 and TRBJ2-7; 9 positions match TRBD2. The CDR3 contains 14 residues. J lost 4 bases, V lost 7 bases, and 8 bases had no gene match. Germline CDR1 is MDHEN and CDR2 is SYDVKM. CDR3 coding DNA: TGTGCCAGCACCGATAGCGGGAGATGGTACGAGCAGTACTTC. As protein: CASTDSGRWYEQYF.

The chain joins TRBV6-2 or TRBV6-3 to TRBJ2-2; D is ambiguous. Deletions cut 2 bases from V and 9 bases from J, with 1 base between. CDR1 and CDR2 from the germline V gene are MNHEY and SVGEGT. CDR3 size: 10 residues. The DNA of the CDR3 is TGTGCCAGCAGTTACCGGGAGCTGTTTTTT. Translated: CASSYRELFF.

The chain links TRBV29-1 to TRBJ1-2; D possibly corresponds to TRBD1 (6 bases). CDR3 size: 15 residues. V shed 0 bases and J shed 3 bases, with 14 bases lying between them. Germline V gives CDR1 SQVTM, CDR2 ANQGSEA. CDR3 bases: TGCAGCGTTGAAGAAATAGGGGGAGCATACTATGGCTACACCTTC. This codes for CSVEEIGGAYYGYTF. The full variable domain, with the rest looked up from reference TRBV29-1 and TRBJ1-2, is SAVISQKPSRDICQRGTSLTIQCQVDSQVTMMFWYRQQPGQSLTLIATANQGSEATYESGFVIDKFPISRPNLTFSTLTVSNMSPEDSSIYLCSVEEIGGAYYGYTFGSGTRLTVV.